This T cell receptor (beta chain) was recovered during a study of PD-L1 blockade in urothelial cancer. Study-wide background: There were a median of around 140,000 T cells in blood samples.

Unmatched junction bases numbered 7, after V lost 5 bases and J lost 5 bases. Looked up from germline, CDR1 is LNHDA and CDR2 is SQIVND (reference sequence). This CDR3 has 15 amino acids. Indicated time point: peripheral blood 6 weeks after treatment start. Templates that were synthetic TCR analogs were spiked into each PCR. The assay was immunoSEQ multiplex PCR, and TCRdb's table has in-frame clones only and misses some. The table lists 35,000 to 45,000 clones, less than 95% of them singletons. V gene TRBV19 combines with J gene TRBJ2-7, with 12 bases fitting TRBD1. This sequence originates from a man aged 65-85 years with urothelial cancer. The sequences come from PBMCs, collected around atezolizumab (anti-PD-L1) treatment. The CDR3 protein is CASSLRDRGQDEQYF. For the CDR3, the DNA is TGTGCCAGTAGTCTACGGGACAGGGGGCAAGACGAGCAGTACTTC. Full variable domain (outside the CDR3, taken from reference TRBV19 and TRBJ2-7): DGGITQSPKYLFRKEGQNVTLSCEQNLNHDAMYWYRQDPGQGLRLIYYSQIVNDFQKGDIAEGYSVSREKKESFPLTVTSAQKNPTAFYLCASSLRDRGQDEQYFGPGTRLTVT.